This is a list of T cell receptor beta chains from one sample in a study of cytomegalovirus exposure and HLA in healthy donors. Data came from immunoSEQ multiplex PCR; TCRdb stores just in-frame clones and leaves some out. This sample has 150,000 to 200,000 clones; about 85% occur once, and the top ten carry around 6.5%. The sequenced material came from PBMCs. The receptors stem from a male donor in good health and CMV-seropositive. Each CDR3 is given with its conserved first and last residue. Each record gives: clone size, J gene, D gene, V gene, CDR3 protein, CDR3 DNA. A D gene is named only where the DNA matches it firmly. Rows may omit the clone size; those that give it use once, few, many or a size class.

size: NA; J: TRBJ1-2; D: NA; V: TRBV25-1; CDR3: CASSDPVGYTF; DNA: TGTGCCAGCAGTGACCCCGTGGGCTACACCTTC
size: NA; J: TRBJ1-5; D: TRBD1; V: TRBV4-3; CDR3: CASSQLQGAQPQHF; DNA: TGCGCCAGCAGCCAACTACAGGGGGCACAGCCCCAGCATTTT
size: NA; J: TRBJ2-7; D: NA; V: TRBV27; CDR3: CASSFLRQPPREQYF; DNA: TGTGCCAGCAGTTTCCTTAGACAGCCCCCTCGGGAGCAGTACTTC
size: NA; J: TRBJ2-7; D: TRBD2; V: TRBV10-3; CDR3: CAISQSGLASYEQYF; DNA: TGTGCCATCAGCCAATCGGGACTAGCATCCTACGAGCAGTACTTC
size: NA; J: TRBJ2-2; D: TRBD1; V: TRBV27; CDR3: CASSPDGRGLTGELFF; DNA: TGTGCCAGCAGCCCTGACGGCAGGGGGCTAACCGGGGAGCTGTTTTTT
size: NA; J: TRBJ2-1; D: TRBD2; V: TRBV10-2; CDR3: CASSGNLAGGPRYEQFF; DNA: TGCGCCAGCAGTGGAAACCTAGCGGGAGGGCCAAGGTATGAGCAGTTCTTC
size: NA; J: TRBJ2-2; D: TRBD1; V: TRBV10-3; CDR3: CAISGGTGKVTGELFF; DNA: TGTGCCATCAGTGGAGGGACAGGGAAGGTAACCGGGGAGCTGTTTTTT
size: NA; J: TRBJ1-4; D: NA; V: TRBV19; CDR3: CASTRREGREKLFF; DNA: TGTGCCAGTACCCGACGAGAGGGCCGCGAAAAACTGTTTTTT
size: NA; J: TRBJ1-3; D: NA; V: TRBV30; CDR3: CAWRVVAGGNTIYF; DNA: TGTGCCTGGAGAGTAGTGGCAGGGGGAAACACCATATATTTT
size: NA; J: TRBJ1-4; D: TRBD1; V: TRBV2; CDR3: CASSLGQDYNEKLFF; DNA: TGTGCCAGCAGTTTGGGACAGGATTATAATGAAAAACTGTTTTTT
size: NA; J: TRBJ2-7; D: TRBD1; V: TRBV19; CDR3: CASNRQGSSYEQYF; DNA: TGTGCCAGTAATAGACAGGGGTCTTCCTACGAGCAGTACTTC
size: NA; J: TRBJ1-1; D: NA; V: TRBV5-1; CDR3: CASSLLQGTNTEAFF; DNA: TGCGCCAGCAGCTTGTTGCAGGGGACGAACACTGAAGCTTTCTTT
size: NA; J: TRBJ2-5; D: NA; V: TRBV19; CDR3: CASSIRGRAETQYF; DNA: TGTGCCAGTAGTATACGTGGCAGGGCGGAGACCCAGTACTTC
size: NA; J: TRBJ1-1; D: NA; V: TRBV2; CDR3: CASKDRPWGNTEAFF; DNA: TGTGCCAGCAAAGACAGACCCTGGGGGAACACTGAAGCTTTCTTT
size: NA; J: TRBJ2-3; D: NA; V: TRBV9; CDR3: CASSVEARSDTQYF; DNA: TGTGCCAGCAGCGTAGAGGCTAGATCGGATACGCAGTATTTT
size: NA; J: TRBJ2-7; D: TRBD1; V: TRBV7-9; CDR3: CASSPRGTGMYEQYF; DNA: TGTGCCAGCAGCCCCAGAGGGACAGGGATGTACGAGCAGTACTTC
size: NA; J: TRBJ2-1; D: NA; V: TRBV6-4; CDR3: CASSETGDYNEQFF; DNA: TGTGCCAGCAGTGAAACCGGGGACTACAATGAGCAGTTCTTC
size: NA; J: TRBJ2-6; D: TRBD1; V: TRBV27; CDR3: CASKVTGGSGANVLTF; DNA: TGTGCCAGCAAAGTGACAGGGGGGTCTGGGGCCAACGTCCTGACTTTC
size: few; J: TRBJ2-1; D: NA; V: TRBV10-3; CDR3: CAISDRDSQQFF; DNA: TGTGCCATCAGTGACCGAGACAGTCAACAGTTCTTC
size: NA; J: TRBJ2-2; D: NA; V: TRBV7-3; CDR3: CASSNNGKRETTANTGELFF; DNA: TGTGCCAGCAGCAATAACGGAAAGAGAGAGACGACAGCGAACACCGGGGAGCTGTTTTTT
size: NA; J: TRBJ2-3; D: TRBD2; V: TRBV7-3; CDR3: CASSRRLAGDDTQYF; DNA: TGTGCCAGCAGCCGGAGACTAGCGGGAGACGATACGCAGTATTTT
size: NA; J: TRBJ1-1; D: TRBD1; V: TRBV12-5; CDR3: CASDTTGPTEAFF; DNA: TGTGCTAGTGATACGACAGGGCCCACTGAAGCTTTCTTT
size: NA; J: TRBJ2-3; D: NA; V: TRBV12-1; CDR3: CASSSPGTSGCTDTQYF; DNA: TGTGCCAGCAGCTCCCCTGGGACTAGCGGATGCACAGATACGCAGTATTTT
size: NA; J: TRBJ2-1; D: NA; V: TRBV27; CDR3: CASKGVSYNEQFF; DNA: TGTGCCAGCAAGGGGGTTTCCTACAATGAGCAGTTCTTC
size: NA; J: TRBJ1-2; D: TRBD1; V: TRBV19; CDR3: CASSPRTGWYYGYTF; DNA: TGTGCCAGTAGCCCGAGGACAGGGTGGTACTATGGCTACACCTTC
size: NA; J: TRBJ2-5; D: TRBD2; V: TRBV19; CDR3: CASSIGGLAGQETQYF; DNA: TGTGCCAGTAGTATAGGGGGACTAGCGGGACAAGAGACCCAGTACTTC